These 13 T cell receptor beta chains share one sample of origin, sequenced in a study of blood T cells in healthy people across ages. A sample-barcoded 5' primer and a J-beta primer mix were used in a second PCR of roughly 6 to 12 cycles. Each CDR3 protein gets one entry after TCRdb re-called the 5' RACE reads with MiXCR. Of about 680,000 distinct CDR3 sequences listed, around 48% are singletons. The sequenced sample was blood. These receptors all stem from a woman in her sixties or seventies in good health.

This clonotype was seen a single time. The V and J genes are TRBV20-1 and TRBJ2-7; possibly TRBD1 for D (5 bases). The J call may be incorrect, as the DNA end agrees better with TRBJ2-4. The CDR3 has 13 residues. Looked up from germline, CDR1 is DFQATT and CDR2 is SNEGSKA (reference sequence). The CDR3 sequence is CSARAGLKNIQYF. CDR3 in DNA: TGCAGTGCTAGGGCAGGGCTCAAAAACATTCAGTACTTC.

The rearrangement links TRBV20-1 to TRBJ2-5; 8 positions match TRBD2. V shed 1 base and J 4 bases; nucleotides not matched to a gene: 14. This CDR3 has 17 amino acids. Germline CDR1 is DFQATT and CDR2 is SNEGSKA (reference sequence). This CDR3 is CSARVSGTGGPRETQYF. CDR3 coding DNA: TGCAGTGCTAGAGTATCCGGAACGGGAGGGCCGCGAGAGACCCAGTACTTC.

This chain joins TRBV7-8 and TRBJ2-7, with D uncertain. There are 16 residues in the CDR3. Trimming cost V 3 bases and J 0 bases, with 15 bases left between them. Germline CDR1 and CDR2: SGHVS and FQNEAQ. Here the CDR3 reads CASSFRGSPSSYEQYF. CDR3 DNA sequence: TGTGCCAGCAGCTTTCGAGGTTCCCCGAGCTCCTACGAGCAGTACTTC.

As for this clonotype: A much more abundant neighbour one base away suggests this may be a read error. In DNA form, the CDR3 reads TGTGCCAGCAGCCAAGGTGCTAGCCGGGATACGCGGTATTTT. Encoded protein: CASSQGASRDTRYF. This chain uses TRBV4-2 with TRBJ2-3; perhaps TRBD2 as D (5 bases). The CDR3 is made up of 14 amino acids. Germline V gene data show CDR1 as LGHNA and CDR2 as YNFKEQ.

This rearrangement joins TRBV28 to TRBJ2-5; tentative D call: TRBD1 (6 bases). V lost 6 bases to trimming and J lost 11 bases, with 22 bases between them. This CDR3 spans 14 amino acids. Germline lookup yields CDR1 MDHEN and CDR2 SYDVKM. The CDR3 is CASSPTGIRREQYF. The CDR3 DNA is TGTGCCAGCAGCCCCACAGGGATTCGGCGTGAGCAGTACTTC.

CDR3: CASSLFSPLTSGGVNIQYF. In nucleotides, the CDR3 is TGTGCCAGCAGCTTATTTTCCCCACTGACTAGCGGGGGGGTAAACATTCAGTACTTC. The chain employs TRBV7-2 and TRBJ2-4; 14 nucleotides line up with TRBD2. Germline V lookup: CDR1 SGHTA, CDR2 FQGNSA. The CDR3 has 19 residues. Trimming cost V 2 bases and J 6 bases; bases outside gene matches: 12.

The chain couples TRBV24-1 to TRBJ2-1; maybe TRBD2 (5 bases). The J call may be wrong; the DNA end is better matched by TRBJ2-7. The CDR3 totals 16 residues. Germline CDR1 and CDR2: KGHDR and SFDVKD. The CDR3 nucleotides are TGTGCCACCTCCACAGCGACGGGGAGCTCCTACAATGAGCAGTACTTC. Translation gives CATSTATGSSYNEQYF.

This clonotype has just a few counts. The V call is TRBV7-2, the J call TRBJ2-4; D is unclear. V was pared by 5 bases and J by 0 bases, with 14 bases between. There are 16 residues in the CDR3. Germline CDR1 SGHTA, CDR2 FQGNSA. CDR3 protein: CASSPTHGLAKNIQYF. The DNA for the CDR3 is TGTGCCAGCAGCCCCACCCATGGCCTAGCCAAAAACATTCAGTACTTC.

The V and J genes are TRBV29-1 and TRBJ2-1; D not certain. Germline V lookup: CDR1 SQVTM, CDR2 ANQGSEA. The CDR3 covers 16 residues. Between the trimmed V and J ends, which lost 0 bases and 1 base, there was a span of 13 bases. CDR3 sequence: CSVEDPLTQSYNEQFF. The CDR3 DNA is TGCAGCGTTGAAGATCCCCTAACTCAGTCCTACAATGAGCAGTTCTTC.

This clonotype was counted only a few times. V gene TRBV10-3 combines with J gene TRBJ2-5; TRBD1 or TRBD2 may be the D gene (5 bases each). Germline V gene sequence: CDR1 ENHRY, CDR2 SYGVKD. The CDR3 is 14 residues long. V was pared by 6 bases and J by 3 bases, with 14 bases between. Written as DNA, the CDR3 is TGTGCCATCAGGGGGGTGAGCGCCGAAGAGACCCAGTACTTC. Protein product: CAIRGVSAEETQYF.

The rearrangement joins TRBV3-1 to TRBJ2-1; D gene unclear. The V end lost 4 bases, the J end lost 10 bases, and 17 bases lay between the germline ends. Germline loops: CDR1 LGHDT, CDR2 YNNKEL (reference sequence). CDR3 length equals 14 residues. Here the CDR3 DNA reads TGTGCCAGCAGCCTGGGGTTGGCGAATTGGGAGCAGTTCTTC. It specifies CASSLGLANWEQFF.

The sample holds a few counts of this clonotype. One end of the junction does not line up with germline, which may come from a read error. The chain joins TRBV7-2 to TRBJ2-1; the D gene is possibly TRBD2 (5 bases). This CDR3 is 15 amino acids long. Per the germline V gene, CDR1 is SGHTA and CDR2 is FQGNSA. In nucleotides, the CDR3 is TGTGCCTGCAGCTTTACGGGATACTCCTACAATGAGCAGTTCTTC. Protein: CACSFTGYSYNEQFF.

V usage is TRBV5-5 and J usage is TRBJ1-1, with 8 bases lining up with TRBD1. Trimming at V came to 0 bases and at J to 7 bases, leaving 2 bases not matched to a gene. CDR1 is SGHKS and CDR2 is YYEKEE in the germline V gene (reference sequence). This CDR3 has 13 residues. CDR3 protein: CASSLGGTGEAFF. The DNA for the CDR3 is TGTGCCAGCAGCTTGGGGGGGACAGGTGAAGCTTTCTTT.